This TCR beta chain emerged from a study of identical twins. Using its own MiXCR run on the 5' RACE reads, TCRdb lists one record per CDR3 protein. Seen here are approximately 240,000 distinct CDR3 sequences, more than 13% observed once, and the top ten hold 7% to 9%. V lost 8 bases and J 8 bases, leaving 19 bases between the germline ends. Per the germline V gene, CDR1 is SGHVS and CDR2 is FNYEAQ. This CDR3 contains 15 residues. This clonotype was seen a few times. Antigen: not known. The study, taken as a whole, reports: With abundant cord blood beta clonotypes, insertions were fewer; memory repertoires showed no such pattern. Models, which agreed with sharing between unrelated individuals, nonetheless underestimated the out-of-frame TCR alpha sharing seen in monozygotic twins.

Healthy Caucasian individuals made up all the donors. This chain connects TRBV7-6 to TRBJ1-6; D may be TRBD1 (5 bases). This TCR was recovered from a woman between 18 and 29 years old in good health. Source material: memory (CD45RO+) T cells sorted from blood. CDR3 sequence (DNA): TGTGCCAGCTCCCCTGGGGCTCTGGGGCATTCACCCCTCCACTTT. This gives the protein CASSPGALGHSPLHF. Full variable domain (outside the CDR3, taken from reference TRBV7-6 and TRBJ1-6): GAGVSQSPRYKVTKRGQDVALRCDPISGHVSLYWYRQALGQGPEFLTYFNYEAQQDKSGLPNDRFSAERPEGSISTLTIQRTEQRDSAMYRCASSPGALGHSPLHFGNGTRLTVT.